This TCR beta chain was recorded in a study of T cell responses to AZD1222 COVID-19 vaccine. The data were produced by immunoSEQ multiplex PCR, yet TCRdb's version contains in-frame clones alone and is incomplete. This table has fewer than 200,000 clones, approximately 88% appearing once. The CDR3 has 16 amino acids. The germline gives CDR1 SNHLY, CDR2 FYNNEI. V was shortened by 0 bases and J by 4 bases, with 13 bases between the two germline ends. The sequences come from peripheral blood, collected on day 0 of AZD1222 vaccination. The clonotype was recovered from an adult in good health. V and J are TRBV2 and TRBJ2-1, with D possibly being TRBD1 (5 bases). The CDR3 DNA follows: TGTGCCAGCAGTGAAGCGCGGCAGGGTTTTTACAATGAGCAGTTCTTC. Translating gives CASSEARQGFYNEQFF.